These T cell receptor beta chains were read from a single sample in a study of blood T cell repertoires in COVID-19. TCRdb's copy holds only in-frame clones and misses some; the assay was immunoSEQ multiplex PCR. The data show hundreds of thousands of clones, with 75% to 85% seen just once and approximately 5.1% held by the top ten. The specimen sequenced was peripheral blood. Source of these receptors: a man aged 50 to 60 with active or convalescent COVID-19. CDR3s include the opening cysteine and the closing phenylalanine or tryptophan. The order of the fields is CDR3 length, V gene, CDR3 protein.

14,TRBV7-2,CASSLGLAVDEQFF
20,TRBV6-6,CASSPSTLDRARAITQPQHF
14,TRBV19,CASSKASGRNEQFF
17,TRBV5-1,CASSPPGTGGPGGEQFF
15,TRBV5-1,CASKGQGANTDTQYF
12,TRBV28,CASSLGPQGAFF
13,TRBV6-1,CASSESEVNEQFF
16,TRBV28,CASSTPAGARAQSYTF
15,TRBV5-5,CASSFWAGLNTEAFF
16,TRBV7-8,CASSSRPGISGNTIYF
16,TRBV19,CASRGHLSSGANVLTF
16,TRBV7-6,CASSSGLAGPTDTQYF
15,TRBV19,CASTVGGFAGNTIYF
14,TRBV5-5,CASTFARRDYEQYF
11,TRBV29-1,CSVEAGDGYTF
15,TRBV5-1,CASSQGLNSNQPQHF
15,TRBV19,CASSATGGPNQPQHF